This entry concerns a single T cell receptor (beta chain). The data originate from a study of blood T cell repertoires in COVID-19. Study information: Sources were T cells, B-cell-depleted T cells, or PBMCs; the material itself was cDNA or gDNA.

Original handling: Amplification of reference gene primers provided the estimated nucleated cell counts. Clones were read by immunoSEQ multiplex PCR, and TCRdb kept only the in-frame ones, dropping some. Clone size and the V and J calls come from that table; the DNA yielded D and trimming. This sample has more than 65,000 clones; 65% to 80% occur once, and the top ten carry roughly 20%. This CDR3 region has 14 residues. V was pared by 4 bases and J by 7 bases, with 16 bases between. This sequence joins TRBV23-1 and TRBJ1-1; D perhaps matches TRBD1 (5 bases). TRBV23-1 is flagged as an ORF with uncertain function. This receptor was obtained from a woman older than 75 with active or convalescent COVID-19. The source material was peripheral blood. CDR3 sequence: CASSRAGLVNEAFF. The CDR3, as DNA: TGCGCCAGCAGTCGGGCGGGACTTGTTAATGAAGCTTTCTTT.